Following are 13 T cell receptor beta chains from one sample sequenced in a study of STAT3 mutations in large granular lymphocyte leukemia (dated by TCRdb to between 2017 and 2020). Paper-wide results and their limitations: All T-LGLL patients had at least one immunodominant TCRbeta clonotype, and roughly half had multiple immunodominant subclonotypes.

For these receptors, no antigen is known. Library preparation used the immunoSEQ multiplex PCR assay. TCRdb took this table from immuneACCESS and kept in-frame rearrangements with V and J called. Such tables lack part of the clones; where checked against another copy, unresolved V genes explain under half of the gap, and the rest is unexplained. Recorded for this sample are around 620 clones; about half of them occurred a single time. The ten most abundant clones make up just under 99% of the sample. The sample consisted of peripheral blood mononuclear cells. Receptors were obtained from a woman aged 50 to 60 with T-cell large granular lymphocyte leukemia. Some clones in this sample may be carry-over from other donors' samples. The age is the age at diagnosis.

This sequence joins TRBV14 and TRBJ2-7; perhaps TRBD1 as D (5 bases). V lost 2 bases to trimming and J lost 2 bases, with 10 bases between them. Germline assignment: CDR1 SGHDN and CDR2 FVKESK. This CDR3 contains 14 residues. CDR3 sequence (DNA): TGTGCCAGCAGCCAACCAGGGATCCCCTACGAGCAGTACTTC. This gives the protein CASSQPGIPYEQYF.

The chain links TRBV18 to TRBJ1-2; D gene ambiguous. The CDR3 contains 15 residues. Trimming took off 2 bases at V and 4 bases at J, with 14 bases between the two ends. Germline values: CDR1 KGHSH, CDR2 LQKENI. CDR3 protein: CASSPYGPEGYGYTF. CDR3 nucleotides: TGTGCCAGCTCACCATATGGACCGGAGGGCTATGGCTACACCTTC.

The gene calls are TRBV4-1 and TRBJ2-3; no clear D gene. Germline values: CDR1 MGHRA, CDR2 YSYEKL. The CDR3 loop spans 13 amino acids. V gave up 4 bases and J gave up 0 bases, with 5 bases separating them. DNA of the CDR3: TGCGCCAGCAGCCGCTCTAGCACAGATACGCAGTATTTT. Translating it yields CASSRSSTDTQYF.

The rearrangement joins TRBV30 to TRBJ2-1; TRBD1 is a possible D gene (8 bases). The germline V gene encodes CDR1 GTSNPN and CDR2 SVGIG (reference sequence). The CDR3 length is 16 residues. V lost 0 bases, J lost 1 base, and 13 bases lay in between. CDR3 in amino acids: CAWSVQQGGSYNEQFF. CDR3 coding DNA: TGTGCCTGGAGTGTACAACAGGGGGGGTCCTACAATGAGCAGTTCTTC.

This sequence joins TRBV2 and TRBJ1-5, with 8 bases that match TRBD1. Trimming at V came to 7 bases and at J to 1 base, leaving 18 bases not matched to a gene. Germline V lookup: CDR1 SNHLY, CDR2 FYNNEI. The CDR3 runs to 19 residues. The CDR3 DNA sequence: TGTGCCAGCACCGAATTCACCGCGGGACAGGAGGTGAGCAATCAGCCCCAGCATTTT. Residues: CASTEFTAGQEVSNQPQHF. The full variable domain, rest sourced from reference TRBV2 and TRBJ1-5, is EPEVTQTPSHQVTQMGQEVILRCVPISNHLYFYWYRQILGQKVEFLVSFYNNEISEKSEIFDDQFSVERPDGSNFTLKIRSTKLEDSAMYFCASTEFTAGQEVSNQPQHFGDGTRLSIL.

The sample holds one count of this clone. The chain carries TRBV5-4 and TRBJ2-7; possibly TRBD2 for D (6 bases). Germline CDR1 reads SGHNT; CDR2 reads YYREEE (reference sequence). V lost 7 bases, J lost 1 base, and 12 bases lay in between. There are 13 residues in the CDR3. CDR3 bases: TGTGCCAGCTCTGGCGGGATTTCCTACGAGCAGTACTTC. It encodes CASSGGISYEQYF.

V usage is TRBV7-9 and J usage is TRBJ2-7; D is ambiguous. Trimming pared 10 bases from V and 3 bases from J, leaving 10 bases between. The CDR3 contains 11 residues. CDR1 SEHNR and CDR2 FQNEAQ come from the germline V gene (reference sequence). The DNA of the CDR3 is TGTGCCACTCGACGAGTCTACGAGCAGTACTTC. This codes for CATRRVYEQYF.

The chain joins TRBV5-5 to TRBJ1-2; 8 positions match TRBD1. Germline V lookup: CDR1 SGHKS, CDR2 YYEKEE (reference sequence). With V trimmed by 2 bases and J by 2 bases, 2 bases remained unmatched. The CDR3 has 14 residues. For the CDR3, the DNA is TGTGCCAGCAGCTTACCAGGGGGCAACTATGGCTACACCTTC. Amino acids: CASSLPGGNYGYTF.

The chain has TRBV30 and TRBJ2-7, with 11 bases lining up with TRBD1. Germline trimming cut 4 bases from V and 3 bases from J; bases unmatched to any gene: 8. The V gene's germline CDR1 is GTSNPN and CDR2 SVGIG (reference sequence). The CDR3 consists of 15 residues. CDR3 in amino acids: CAWTPGGTGGYEQYF. CDR3 nucleotide sequence: TGTGCCTGGACCCCTGGCGGGACAGGGGGCTACGAGCAGTACTTC. Drawing the rest from reference TRBV30 and TRBJ2-7, the complete variable domain is SQTIHQWPATLVQPVGSPLSLECTVEGTSNPNLYWYRQAAGRGLQLLFYSVGIGQISSEVPQNLSASRPQDRQFILSSKKLLLSDSGFYLCAWTPGGTGGYEQYFGPGTRLTVT.

This clone has only a few counts. The rearrangement links TRBV19 to TRBJ2-7; 7 bases line up with TRBD2. The CDR3 has 16 residues. V shed 3 bases and J 3 bases; nucleotides not matched to a gene: 11. Germline V lookup: CDR1 LNHDA, CDR2 SQIVND (reference sequence). CDR3: CASSISMAGVRYEQYF. The CDR3 nucleotides are TGTGCCAGTAGTATCTCCATGGCGGGAGTGCGCTACGAGCAGTACTTC.

A few counts support this clone. The genes are TRBV4-2 and TRBJ2-2; 11 nucleotides agree with TRBD2. Germline V gives CDR1 LGHNA, CDR2 YNFKEQ. Trimming took 0 bases from V and 8 from J; bases not matched to a gene: 5. The CDR3 spans 16 residues. The CDR3 reads CASSQDSTSGTGELFF. In nucleotides, the CDR3 is TGTGCCAGCAGCCAAGACTCGACTAGCGGGACTGGGGAGCTGTTTTTT.

This clone was recorded a few times. The chain recombines TRBV4-3 with TRBJ2-1; D is possibly TRBD1 (5 bases). The V end lost 5 bases, the J end lost 10 bases, and 12 bases lay between the germline ends. CDR1 and CDR2 (germline): LGHNA, YSLEER. The CDR3 has 12 amino acids. The CDR3 region is CASSGQGREQFF. DNA for the CDR3: TGCGCCAGCAGCGGCCAGGGCAGGGAGCAGTTCTTC.

Only a few counts were recorded for this clone. The chain employs TRBV4-3 and TRBJ2-1; 7 bases are a match to TRBD2. Unmatched junction bases numbered 4, after V lost 2 bases and J lost 3 bases. Looked up from germline, CDR1 is LGHNA and CDR2 is YSLEER. The CDR3 extends over 15 amino acids. CDR3: CASSQLSGDYNEQFF. In DNA form, the CDR3 reads TGCGCCAGCAGCCAATTAAGCGGGGACTACAATGAGCAGTTCTTC.